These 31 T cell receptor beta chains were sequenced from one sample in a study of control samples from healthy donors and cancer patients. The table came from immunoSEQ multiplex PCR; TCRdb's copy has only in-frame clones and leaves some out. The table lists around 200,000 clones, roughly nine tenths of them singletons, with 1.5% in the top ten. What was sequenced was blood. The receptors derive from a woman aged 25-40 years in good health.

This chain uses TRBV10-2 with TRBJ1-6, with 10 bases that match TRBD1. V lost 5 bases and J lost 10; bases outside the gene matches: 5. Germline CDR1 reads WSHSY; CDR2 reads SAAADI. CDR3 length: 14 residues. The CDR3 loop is CASSRQGAESPLHF. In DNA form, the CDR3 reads TGCGCCAGCAGTAGACAGGGGGCGGAATCACCCCTCCACTTT.

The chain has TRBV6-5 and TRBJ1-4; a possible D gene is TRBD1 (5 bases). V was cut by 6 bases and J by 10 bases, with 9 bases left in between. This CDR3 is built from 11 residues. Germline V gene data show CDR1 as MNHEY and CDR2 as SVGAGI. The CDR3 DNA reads TGTGCCAGCAGGCAGCAGGGAAAACTGTTTTTT. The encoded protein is CASRQQGKLFF.

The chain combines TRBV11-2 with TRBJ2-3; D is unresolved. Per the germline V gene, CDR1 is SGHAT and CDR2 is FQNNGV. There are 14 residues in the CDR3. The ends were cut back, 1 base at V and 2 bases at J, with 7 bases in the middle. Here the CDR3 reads CASSLGPVTDTQYF. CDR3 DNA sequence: TGTGCCAGCAGCTTAGGCCCTGTCACAGATACGCAGTATTTT. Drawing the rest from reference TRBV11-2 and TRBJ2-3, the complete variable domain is EAGVAQSPRYKIIEKRQSVAFWCNPISGHATLYWYQQILGQGPKLLIQFQNNGVVDDSQLPKDRFSAERLKGVDSTLKIQPAKLEDSAVYLCASSLGPVTDTQYFGPGTRLTVL.

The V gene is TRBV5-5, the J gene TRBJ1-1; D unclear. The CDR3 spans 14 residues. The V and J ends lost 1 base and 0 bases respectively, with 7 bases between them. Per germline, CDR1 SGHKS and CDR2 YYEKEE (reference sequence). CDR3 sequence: CASSLSEMNTEAFF. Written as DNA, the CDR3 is TGTGCCAGCAGCTTGTCAGAAATGAACACTGAAGCTTTCTTT.

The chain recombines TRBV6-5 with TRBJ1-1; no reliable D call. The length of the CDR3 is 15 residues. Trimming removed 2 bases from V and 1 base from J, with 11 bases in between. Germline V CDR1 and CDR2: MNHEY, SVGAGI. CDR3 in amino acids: CASSYPGSGNTEAFF. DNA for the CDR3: TGTGCCAGCAGTTACCCGGGGTCGGGGAACACTGAAGCTTTCTTT.

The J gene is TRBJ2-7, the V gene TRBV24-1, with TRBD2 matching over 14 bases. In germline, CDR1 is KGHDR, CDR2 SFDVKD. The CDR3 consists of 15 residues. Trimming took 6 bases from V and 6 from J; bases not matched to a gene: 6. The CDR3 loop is CATSRLAGGPIEQYF. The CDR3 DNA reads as TGTGCCACCAGTAGACTAGCGGGAGGGCCAATCGAGCAGTACTTC.

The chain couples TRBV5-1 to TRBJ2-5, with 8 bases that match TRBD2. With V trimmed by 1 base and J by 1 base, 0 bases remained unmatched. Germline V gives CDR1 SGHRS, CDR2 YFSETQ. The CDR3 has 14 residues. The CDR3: CASSLSGGQETQYF. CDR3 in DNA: TGCGCCAGCAGCTTGAGCGGGGGCCAAGAGACCCAGTACTTC.

CDR3 region: CASDSQETQYF. The CDR3 DNA follows: TGTGCCAGCGACAGCCAAGAGACCCAGTACTTC. The rearrangement links TRBV25-1 to TRBJ2-5, with D perhaps matching TRBD1 (5 bases). CDR3 length: 11 amino acids. The germline V and J ends were trimmed by 8 bases and 1 base, with 5 bases remaining between them. Germline V lookup: CDR1 MGHDK, CDR2 SYGVNS.

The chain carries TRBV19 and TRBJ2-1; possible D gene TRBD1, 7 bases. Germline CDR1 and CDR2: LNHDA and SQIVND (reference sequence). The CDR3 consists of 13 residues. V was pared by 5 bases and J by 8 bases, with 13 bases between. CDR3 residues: CASSRQGGDEQFF. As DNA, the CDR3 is TGTGCCAGTAGTCGACAGGGCGGGGATGAGCAGTTCTTC. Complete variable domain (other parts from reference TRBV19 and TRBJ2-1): DGGITQSPKYLFRKEGQNVTLSCEQNLNHDAMYWYRQDPGQGLRLIYYSQIVNDFQKGDIAEGYSVSREKKESFPLTVTSAQKNPTAFYLCASSRQGGDEQFFGPGTRLTVL.

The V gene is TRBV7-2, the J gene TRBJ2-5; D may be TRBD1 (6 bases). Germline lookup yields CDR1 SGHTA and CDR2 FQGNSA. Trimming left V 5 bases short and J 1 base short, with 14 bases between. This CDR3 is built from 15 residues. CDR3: CASSLQGAPQETQYF. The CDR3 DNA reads TGTGCCAGCAGCCTACAGGGCGCCCCCCAAGAGACCCAGTACTTC.

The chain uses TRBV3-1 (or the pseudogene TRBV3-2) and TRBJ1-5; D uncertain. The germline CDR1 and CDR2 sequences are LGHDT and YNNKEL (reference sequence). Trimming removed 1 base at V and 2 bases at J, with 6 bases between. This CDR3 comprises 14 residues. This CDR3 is CASSQGGRNQPQHF. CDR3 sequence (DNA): TGTGCCAGCAGCCAAGGGGGTCGCAATCAGCCCCAGCATTTT.

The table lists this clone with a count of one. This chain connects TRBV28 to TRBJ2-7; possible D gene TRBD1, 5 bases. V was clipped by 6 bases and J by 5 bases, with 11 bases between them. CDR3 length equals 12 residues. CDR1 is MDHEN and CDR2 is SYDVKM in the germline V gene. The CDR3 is CASRSTRDEQYF. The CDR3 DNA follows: TGTGCCAGCAGATCCACCAGGGACGAGCAGTACTTC. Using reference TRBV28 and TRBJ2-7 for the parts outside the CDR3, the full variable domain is DVKVTQSSRYLVKRTGEKVFLECVQDMDHENMFWYRQDPGLGLRLIYFSYDVKMKEKGDIPEGYSVSREKKERFSLILESASTNQTSMYLCASRSTRDEQYFGPGTRLTVT.

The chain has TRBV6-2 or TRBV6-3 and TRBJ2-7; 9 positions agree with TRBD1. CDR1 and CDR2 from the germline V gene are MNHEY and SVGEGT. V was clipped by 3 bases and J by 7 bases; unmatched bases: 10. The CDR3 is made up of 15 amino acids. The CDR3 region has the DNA TGTGCCAGCAGTTATCCCCGGGACAGGGCTCGGGAGCAGTACTTC. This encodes CASSYPRDRAREQYF.

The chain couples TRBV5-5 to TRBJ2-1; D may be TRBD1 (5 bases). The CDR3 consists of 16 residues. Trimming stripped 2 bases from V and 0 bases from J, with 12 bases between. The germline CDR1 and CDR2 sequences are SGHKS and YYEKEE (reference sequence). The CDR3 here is CASSFGQGSSYNEQFF. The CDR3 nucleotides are TGTGCCAGCAGCTTTGGGCAGGGCAGCTCCTACAATGAGCAGTTCTTC.

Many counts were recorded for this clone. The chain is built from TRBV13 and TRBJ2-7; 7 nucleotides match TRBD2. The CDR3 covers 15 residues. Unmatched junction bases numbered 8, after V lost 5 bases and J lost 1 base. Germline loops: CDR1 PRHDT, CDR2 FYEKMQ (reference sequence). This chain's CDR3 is CASSAEWGGSYEQYF. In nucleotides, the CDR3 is TGTGCCAGCAGCGCCGAATGGGGGGGGTCCTACGAGCAGTACTTC.

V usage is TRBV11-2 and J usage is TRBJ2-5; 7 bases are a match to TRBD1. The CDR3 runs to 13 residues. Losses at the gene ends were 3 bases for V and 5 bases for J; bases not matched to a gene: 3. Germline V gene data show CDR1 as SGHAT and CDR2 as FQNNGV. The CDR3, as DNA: TGTGCCAGCAGCTTCCCGGACAGGGAGACCCAGTACTTC. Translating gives CASSFPDRETQYF.

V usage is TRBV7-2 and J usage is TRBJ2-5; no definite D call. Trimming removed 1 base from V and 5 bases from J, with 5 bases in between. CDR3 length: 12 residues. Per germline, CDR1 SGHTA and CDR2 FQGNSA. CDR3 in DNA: TGTGCCAGCAGCTTAGACCGGGAGACCCAGTACTTC. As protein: CASSLDRETQYF.

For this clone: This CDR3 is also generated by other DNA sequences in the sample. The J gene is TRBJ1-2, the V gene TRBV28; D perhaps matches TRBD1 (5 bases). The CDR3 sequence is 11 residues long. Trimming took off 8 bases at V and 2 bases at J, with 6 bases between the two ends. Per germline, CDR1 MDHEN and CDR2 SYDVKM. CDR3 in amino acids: CASRQNYGYTF. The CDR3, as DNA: TGTGCCAGCCGACAGAACTATGGCTACACCTTC.

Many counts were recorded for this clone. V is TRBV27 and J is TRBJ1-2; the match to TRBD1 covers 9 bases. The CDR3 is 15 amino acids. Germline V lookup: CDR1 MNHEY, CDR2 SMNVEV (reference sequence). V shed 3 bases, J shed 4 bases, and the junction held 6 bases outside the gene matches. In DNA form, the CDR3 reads TGTGCCAGCAGTTTTGGCACAGGGGGCGGCTATGGCTACACCTTC. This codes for CASSFGTGGGYGYTF.

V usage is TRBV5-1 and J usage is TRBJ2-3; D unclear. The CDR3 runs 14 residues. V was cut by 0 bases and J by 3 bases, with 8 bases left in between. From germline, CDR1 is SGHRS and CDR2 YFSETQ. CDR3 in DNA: TGCGCCAGCAGCTTGGAAGATCCGACAGATACGCAGTATTTT. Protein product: CASSLEDPTDTQYF.

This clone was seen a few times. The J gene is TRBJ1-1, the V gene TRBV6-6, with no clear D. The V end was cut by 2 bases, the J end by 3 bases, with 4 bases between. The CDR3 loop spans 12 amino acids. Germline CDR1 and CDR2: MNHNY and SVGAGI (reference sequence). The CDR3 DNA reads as TGTGCCAGCAGTTACGGTGACACTGAAGCTTTCTTT. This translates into CASSYGDTEAFF.

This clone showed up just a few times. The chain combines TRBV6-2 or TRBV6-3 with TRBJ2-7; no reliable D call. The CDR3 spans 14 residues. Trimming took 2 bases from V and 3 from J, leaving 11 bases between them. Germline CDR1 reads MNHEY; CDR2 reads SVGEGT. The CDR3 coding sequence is TGTGCCAGCAGTTACCGTCGCGGCCACTACGAGCAGTACTTC. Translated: CASSYRRGHYEQYF.

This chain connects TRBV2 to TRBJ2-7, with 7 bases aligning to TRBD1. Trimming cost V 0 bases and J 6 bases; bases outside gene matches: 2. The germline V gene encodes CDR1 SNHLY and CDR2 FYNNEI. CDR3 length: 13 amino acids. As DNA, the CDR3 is TGTGCCAGCAGTGAAGCGCGACAGGGCGAGCAGTACTTC. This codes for CASSEARQGEQYF. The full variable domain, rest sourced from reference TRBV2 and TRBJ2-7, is EPEVTQTPSHQVTQMGQEVILRCVPISNHLYFYWYRQILGQKVEFLVSFYNNEISEKSEIFDDQFSVERPDGSNFTLKIRSTKLEDSAMYFCASSEARQGEQYFGPGTRLTVT.

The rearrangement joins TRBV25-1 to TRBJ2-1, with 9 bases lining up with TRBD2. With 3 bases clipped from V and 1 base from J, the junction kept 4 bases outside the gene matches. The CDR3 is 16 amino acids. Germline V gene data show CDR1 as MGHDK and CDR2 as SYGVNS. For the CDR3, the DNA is TGTGCCAGCAGTGATTTTCTAGCGGGGTCCTACAATGAGCAGTTCTTC. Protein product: CASSDFLAGSYNEQFF.

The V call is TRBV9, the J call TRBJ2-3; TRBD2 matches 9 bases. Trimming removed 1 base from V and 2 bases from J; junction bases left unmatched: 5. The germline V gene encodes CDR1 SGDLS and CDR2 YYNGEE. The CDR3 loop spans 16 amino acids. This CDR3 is CASSVWLAGPTDTQYF. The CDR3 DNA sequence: TGTGCCAGCAGCGTATGGCTAGCGGGGCCCACAGATACGCAGTATTTT.

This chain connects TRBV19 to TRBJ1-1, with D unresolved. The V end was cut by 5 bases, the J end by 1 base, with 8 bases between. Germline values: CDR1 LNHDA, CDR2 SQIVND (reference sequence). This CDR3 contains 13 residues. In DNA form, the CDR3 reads TGTGCCAGTAGTCTCATACCGAACACTGAAGCTTTCTTT. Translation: CASSLIPNTEAFF.

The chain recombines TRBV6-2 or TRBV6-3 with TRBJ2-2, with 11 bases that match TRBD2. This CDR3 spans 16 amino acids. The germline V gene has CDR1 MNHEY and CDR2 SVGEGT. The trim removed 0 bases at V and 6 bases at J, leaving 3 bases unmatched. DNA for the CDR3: TGTGCCAGCAGTTACTCAAGACTAGCGGGGTCCGGGGAGCTGTTTTTT. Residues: CASSYSRLAGSGELFF.

The CDR3 coding sequence is TGTGCCAGCAGTTACTACTTGAACACTGAAGCTTTCTTT. Translating it yields CASSYYLNTEAFF. V is TRBV6-6 and J is TRBJ1-1; D unresolved. Germline CDR1 MNHNY, CDR2 SVGAGI (reference sequence). Deletions cut 1 base from V and 0 bases from J, with 3 bases between. This CDR3 region has 13 residues.

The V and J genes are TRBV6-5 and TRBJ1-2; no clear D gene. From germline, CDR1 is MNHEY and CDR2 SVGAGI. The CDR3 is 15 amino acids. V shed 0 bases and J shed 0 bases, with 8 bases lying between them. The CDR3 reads CASSYSVEPNYGYTF. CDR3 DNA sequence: TGTGCCAGCAGTTACTCCGTGGAACCTAACTATGGCTACACCTTC.

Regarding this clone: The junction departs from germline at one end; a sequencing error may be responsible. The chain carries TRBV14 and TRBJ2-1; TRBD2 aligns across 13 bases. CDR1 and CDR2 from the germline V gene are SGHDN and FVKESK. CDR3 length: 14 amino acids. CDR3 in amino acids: CANSQLAGGGEQFF. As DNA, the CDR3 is TGTGCCAACAGCCAACTAGCGGGAGGGGGTGAGCAGTTCTTC. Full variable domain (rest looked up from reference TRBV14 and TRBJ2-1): EAGVTQFPSHSVIEKGQTVTLRCDPISGHDNLYWYRRVMGKEIKFLLHFVKESKQDESGMPNNRFLAERTGGTYSTLKVQPAELEDSGVYFCANSQLAGGGEQFFGPGTRLTVL.

CDR3 sequence: CASSQEYGLAGNTGELFF. CDR3 nucleotide sequence: TGCGCCAGCAGCCAAGAATACGGGCTAGCGGGGAACACCGGGGAGCTGTTTTTT. The chain carries TRBV4-3 and TRBJ2-2; the match to TRBD2 covers 8 bases. CDR3 length: 18 residues. The ends lost 0 bases at V and 1 base at J; junction bases unmatched: 7. Germline V gene sequence: CDR1 LGHNA, CDR2 YSLEER.